A single sample gave rise to the 13 T cell receptor beta chains below, sequenced in a study of cytomegalovirus exposure and HLA in healthy donors. 60 Vbeta and 13 Jbeta primers were used in PCR. The repertoire was sequenced with immunoSEQ multiplex PCR; TCRdb's copy has only in-frame clones and lacks some. The sample carries about 110,000 clones, under 80% recorded once. The sequenced material came from PBMCs. The source of these receptors is a woman in her fifties or sixties in good health and CMV-seropositive.

The rearrangement uses TRBV2 and TRBJ1-3; TRBD1 matches at 11 bases. The CDR3 extends over 15 amino acids. With V trimmed by 6 bases and J by 1 base, 2 bases remained unmatched. Germline CDR1 and CDR2: SNHLY and FYNNEI. DNA of the CDR3: TGTGCCAGCAGCCGGGACAGGGGGTCTGGAAACACCATATATTTT. This codes for CASSRDRGSGNTIYF.

The chain carries TRBV4-3 and TRBJ1-1, with D hard to call. The CDR3 extends over 14 amino acids. Germline-derived CDR1 and CDR2 are LGHNA and YSLEER. The ends were cut back, 0 bases at V and 1 base at J, with 6 bases in the middle. CDR3 sequence reads: CASSQEPGNTEAFF. In DNA form, the CDR3 reads TGCGCCAGCAGCCAAGAACCCGGGAACACTGAAGCTTTCTTT.

The table lists this clone with a count of one. V is TRBV21-1 and J is TRBJ1-1; TRBD1, the table's D call, lacks a check against the DNA. TRBV21-1 has pseudogene status. The CDR3 runs to 18 residues. The CDR3 here is CASTPTTGTLIVNTEAFF. CDR3 sequence (DNA): TGTGCCAGCACACCTACTACAGGTACTCTAATCGTGAACACTGAAGCTTTCTTT.

V usage is TRBV29-1 and J usage is TRBJ2-2; no definite D call. This CDR3 is 11 amino acids long. CDR1 and CDR2 from the germline V gene are SQVTM and ANQGSEA. Trimming left V 7 bases short and J 3 bases short, with 6 bases between. CDR3 coding DNA: TGCAGCGGACACGACACCGGGGAGCTGTTTTTT. It encodes CSGHDTGELFF.

The chain has TRBV6-5 and TRBJ2-7; 8 bases fit TRBD2. Trimming took 6 bases from V and 2 from J; bases not matched to a gene: 9. The CDR3 is 15 residues long. Germline CDR1 MNHEY, CDR2 SVGAGI. The CDR3 nucleotides are TGTGCCAGCAGCTCCCGGGGGGGCGGCACCTACGAGCAGTACTTC. This gives the protein CASSSRGGGTYEQYF.

The rearrangement links TRBV4-3 to TRBJ2-7; 8 bases fit TRBD1. This CDR3 region has 17 residues. V lost 1 base and J lost 5; bases outside the gene matches: 13. Germline-derived CDR1 and CDR2 are LGHNA and YSLEER. The CDR3 DNA reads as TGCGCCAGCAGCCAAGCTCTTACAACAGGGGGAGTGGACGAGCAGTACTTC. Encoded protein: CASSQALTTGGVDEQYF.

The V call is TRBV9, the J call TRBJ2-3, with TRBD2 identical over 12 bases. The CDR3 runs 19 residues. The ends lost 0 bases at V and 2 bases at J; junction bases unmatched: 10. The germline V gene encodes CDR1 SGDLS and CDR2 YYNGEE. The CDR3, as DNA: TGTGCCAGCAGCGTAGAACTAGCGGGGGGCGTTATTAACACAGATACGCAGTATTTT. Translating gives CASSVELAGGVINTDTQYF.

This clone showed up just a few times. V gene TRBV2 combines with J gene TRBJ2-2, with 11 bases that match TRBD1. V lost 8 bases to trimming and J lost 6 bases; unmatched junction nucleotides: 8. Germline V lookup: CDR1 SNHLY, CDR2 FYNNEI. This CDR3 has 15 amino acids. CDR3 nucleotides: TGTGCCAGCGGGAGGGGGACAGGGGGGTCCGGGGAGCTGTTTTTT. It codes for CASGRGTGGSGELFF.

This clone was found once. An end of the junction does not agree with germline; a read error may underlie this. The genes are TRBV2 and TRBJ2-1, with TRBD2 matching 7 bases. Germline V CDR1 and CDR2: SNHLY, FYNNEI. The CDR3 runs to 14 residues. The chain's CDR3 is CASSEALWGGERFF. DNA for the CDR3: TGTGCCAGCAGTGAAGCGCTCTGGGGGGGTGAGCGGTTCTTC.

In its sample, this clone was seen a few times. The chain is built from TRBV29-1 and TRBJ2-7, with D possibly being TRBD2 (6 bases). Germline CDR1 reads SQVTM; CDR2 reads ANQGSEA. Trimming shortened V by 4 bases and J by 6 bases, and 10 bases separated the two germline ends. The CDR3 consists of 11 residues. DNA of the CDR3: TGCAGCGTTGGAACTAGCTCCGAGCAGTACTTC. It yields the protein CSVGTSSEQYF.

This sequence joins TRBV7-8 and TRBJ2-7; TRBD2 might be the D (7 bases). In germline, CDR1 is SGHVS, CDR2 FQNEAQ. The V gene lost 7 bases and the J gene lost 4 bases, with 17 bases spanning the gap. The CDR3 is made up of 14 amino acids. CDR3 region: CASNSGGPIYEQYF. CDR3 coding DNA: TGTGCCAGCAACTCCGGGGGGCCAATTTACGAGCAGTACTTC.

This chain uses TRBV6-5 with TRBJ2-7, with a possible D match to TRBD2 (6 bases). The CDR3 consists of 16 residues. Looked up from germline, CDR1 is MNHEY and CDR2 is SVGAGI. V lost 4 bases and J lost 2, with 18 bases in between. The CDR3 DNA reads as TGTGCCAGCAGTTCCTTCGGGCCCGGGAGCCCCTACGAGCAGTACTTC. Protein product: CASSSFGPGSPYEQYF.

V gene TRBV9 combines with J gene TRBJ2-3, with 8 bases fitting TRBD2. Germline V lookup: CDR1 SGDLS, CDR2 YYNGEE. V was pared by 0 bases and J by 3 bases, with 3 bases of the junction left unmatched. CDR3 length: 15 residues. CDR3 in DNA: TGTGCCAGCAGCGTAGATGGCGGGAGGACAGATACGCAGTATTTT. It yields the protein CASSVDGGRTDTQYF. Full variable domain (missing parts from reference TRBV9 and TRBJ2-3): DSGVTQTPKHLITATGQRVTLRCSPRSGDLSVYWYQQSLDQGLQFLIQYYNGEERAKGNILERFSAQQFPDLHSELNLSSLELGDSALYFCASSVDGGRTDTQYFGPGTRLTVL.